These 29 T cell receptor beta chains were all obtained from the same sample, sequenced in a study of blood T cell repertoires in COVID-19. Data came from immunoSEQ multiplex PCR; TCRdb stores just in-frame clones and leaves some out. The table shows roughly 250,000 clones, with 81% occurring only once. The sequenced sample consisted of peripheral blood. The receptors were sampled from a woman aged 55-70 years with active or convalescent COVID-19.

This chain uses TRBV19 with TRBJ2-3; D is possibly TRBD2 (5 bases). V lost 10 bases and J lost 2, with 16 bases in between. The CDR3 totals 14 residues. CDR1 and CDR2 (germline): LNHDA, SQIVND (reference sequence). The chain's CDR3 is CATKTRRITDTQYF. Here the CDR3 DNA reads TGTGCCACCAAGACTCGGAGGATCACAGATACGCAGTATTTT.

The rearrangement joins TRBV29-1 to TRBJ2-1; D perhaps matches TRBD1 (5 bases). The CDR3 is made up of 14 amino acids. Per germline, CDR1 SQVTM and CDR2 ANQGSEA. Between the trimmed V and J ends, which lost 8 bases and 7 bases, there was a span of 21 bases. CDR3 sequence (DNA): TGCAGCCTTGGAAAGGGGCTACACTCGAATGAGCAGTTCTTC. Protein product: CSLGKGLHSNEQFF.

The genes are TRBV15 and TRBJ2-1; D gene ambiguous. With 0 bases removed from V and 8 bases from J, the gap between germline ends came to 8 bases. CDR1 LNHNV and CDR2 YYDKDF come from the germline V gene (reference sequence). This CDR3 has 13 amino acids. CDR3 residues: CATSRDGRYEQFF. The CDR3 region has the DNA TGTGCCACCAGCAGAGATGGCAGGTATGAGCAGTTCTTC.

The CDR3 protein is CASSLPGQGGNTIYF. The CDR3, as DNA: TGTGCCAGCAGCTTACCGGGACAGGGTGGAAACACCATATATTTT. The chain uses TRBV7-2 and TRBJ1-3; 9 nucleotides align to TRBD1. Per the germline V gene, CDR1 is SGHTA and CDR2 is FQGNSA. CDR3 size: 15 residues. J gave up 3 bases and V 2 bases, and 2 bases lay outside the gene matches. The full variable domain, rest sourced from reference TRBV7-2 and TRBJ1-3, is GAGVSQSPSNKVTEKGKDVELRCDPISGHTALYWYRQSLGQGLEFLIYFQGNSAPDKSGLPSDRFSAERTGGSVSTLTIQRTQQEDSAVYLCASSLPGQGGNTIYFGEGSWLTVV.

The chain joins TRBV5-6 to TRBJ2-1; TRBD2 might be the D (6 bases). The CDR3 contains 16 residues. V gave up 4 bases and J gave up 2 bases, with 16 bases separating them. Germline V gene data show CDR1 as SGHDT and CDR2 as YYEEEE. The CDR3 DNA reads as TGTGCCAGCAGCCCCGGGGTAGCGGACCCCTACAATGAGCAGTTCTTC. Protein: CASSPGVADPYNEQFF. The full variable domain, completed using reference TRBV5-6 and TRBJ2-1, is DAGVTQSPTHLIKTRGQQVTLRCSPKSGHDTVSWYQQALGQGPQFIFQYYEEEERQRGNFPDRFSGHQFPNYSSELNVNALLLGDSALYLCASSPGVADPYNEQFFGPGTRLTVL.

In DNA form, the CDR3 reads TGTGCCAGTAGTAGACAGGGACCCTACGAGCAGTACTTC. Translating gives CASSRQGPYEQYF. The rearrangement links TRBV19 to TRBJ2-7; 7 nucleotides match TRBD1. The V segment lost 4 bases and the J segment 2 bases; nucleotides outside the gene matches: 2. The CDR3 has 13 residues. From germline, CDR1 is LNHDA and CDR2 SQIVND (reference sequence).

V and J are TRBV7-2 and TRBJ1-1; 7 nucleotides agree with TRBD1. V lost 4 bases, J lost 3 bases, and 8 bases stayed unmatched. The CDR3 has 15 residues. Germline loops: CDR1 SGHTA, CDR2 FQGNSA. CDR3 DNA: TGTGCCAGCAGCTCCACAGGGGTCTGGGACACTGAAGCTTTCTTT. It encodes CASSSTGVWDTEAFF.

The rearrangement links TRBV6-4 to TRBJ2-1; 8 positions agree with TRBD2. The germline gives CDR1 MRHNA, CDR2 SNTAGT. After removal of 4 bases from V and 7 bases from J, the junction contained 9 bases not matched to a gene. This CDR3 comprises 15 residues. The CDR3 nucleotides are TGTGCCAGCAGTGTGCATAGCGGGGCAAGGAATGAGCAGTTCTTC. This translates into CASSVHSGARNEQFF.

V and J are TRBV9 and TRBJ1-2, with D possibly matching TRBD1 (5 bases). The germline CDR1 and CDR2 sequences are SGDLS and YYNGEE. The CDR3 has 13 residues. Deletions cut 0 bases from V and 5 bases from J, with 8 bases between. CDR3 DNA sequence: TGTGCCAGCAGCGTAGGCCCAGGGTATGGCTACACCTTC. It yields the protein CASSVGPGYGYTF.

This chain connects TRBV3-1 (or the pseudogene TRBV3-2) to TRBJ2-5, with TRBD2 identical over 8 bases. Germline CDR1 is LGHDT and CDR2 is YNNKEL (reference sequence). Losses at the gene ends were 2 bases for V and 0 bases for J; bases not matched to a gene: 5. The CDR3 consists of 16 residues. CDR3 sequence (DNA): TGTGCCAGCAGCCAAAGCCCTAGCGGGCACCAAGAGACCCAGTACTTC. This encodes CASSQSPSGHQETQYF.

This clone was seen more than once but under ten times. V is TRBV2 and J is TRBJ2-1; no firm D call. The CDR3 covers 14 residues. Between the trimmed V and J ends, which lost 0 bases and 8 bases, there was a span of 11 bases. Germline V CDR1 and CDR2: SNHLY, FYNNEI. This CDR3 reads CASSEALRPDEQFF. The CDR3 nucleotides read TGTGCCAGCAGTGAAGCTCTCAGGCCGGATGAGCAGTTCTTC.

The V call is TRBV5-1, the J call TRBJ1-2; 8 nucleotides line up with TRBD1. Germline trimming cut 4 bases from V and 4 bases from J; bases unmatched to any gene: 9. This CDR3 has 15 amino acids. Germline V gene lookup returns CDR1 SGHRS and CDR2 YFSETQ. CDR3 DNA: TGCGCCAGCAGCCCGTCAGGGGGCTTGGGCTATGGCTACACCTTC. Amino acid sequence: CASSPSGGLGYGYTF. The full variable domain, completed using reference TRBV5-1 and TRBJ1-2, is KAGVTQTPRYLIKTRGQQVTLSCSPISGHRSVSWYQQTPGQGLQFLFEYFSETQRNKGNFPGRFSGRQFSNSRSEMNVSTLELGDSALYLCASSPSGGLGYGYTFGSGTRLTVV.

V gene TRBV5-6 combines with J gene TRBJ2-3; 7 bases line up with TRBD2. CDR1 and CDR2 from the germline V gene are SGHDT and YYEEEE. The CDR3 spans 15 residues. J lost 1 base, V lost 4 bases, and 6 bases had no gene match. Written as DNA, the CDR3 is TGTGCCAGCAGCCGACGGGGGGTGGGCACAGATACGCAGTATTTT. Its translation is CASSRRGVGTDTQYF.

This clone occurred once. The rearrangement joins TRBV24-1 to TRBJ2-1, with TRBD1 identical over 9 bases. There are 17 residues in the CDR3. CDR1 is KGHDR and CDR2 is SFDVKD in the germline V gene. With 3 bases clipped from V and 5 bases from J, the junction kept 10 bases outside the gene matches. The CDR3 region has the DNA TGTGCCACCAGTGATGCGAGGGACAGGGCTACACACAATGAGCAGTTCTTC. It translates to CATSDARDRATHNEQFF.

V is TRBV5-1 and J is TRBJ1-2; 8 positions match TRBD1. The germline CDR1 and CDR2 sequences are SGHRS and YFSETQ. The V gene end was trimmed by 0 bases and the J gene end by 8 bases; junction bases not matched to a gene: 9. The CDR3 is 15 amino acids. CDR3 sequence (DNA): TGCGCCAGCAGCTTGGCAACCGGACAGGGACGGGGCTACACCTTC. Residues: CASSLATGQGRGYTF.

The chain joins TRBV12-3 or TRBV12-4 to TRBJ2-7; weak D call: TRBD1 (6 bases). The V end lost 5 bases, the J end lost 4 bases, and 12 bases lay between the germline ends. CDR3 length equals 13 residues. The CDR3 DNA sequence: TGTGCCAGCAGTGCTAATACAGGGTACGAGCAGTACTTC. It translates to CASSANTGYEQYF.

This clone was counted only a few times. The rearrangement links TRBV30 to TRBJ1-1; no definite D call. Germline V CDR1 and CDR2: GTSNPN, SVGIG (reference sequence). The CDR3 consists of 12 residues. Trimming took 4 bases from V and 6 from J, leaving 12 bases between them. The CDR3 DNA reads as TGTGCCTGGATCCAACTTACAGCTGAAGCTTTCTTT. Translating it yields CAWIQLTAEAFF.

The DNA of the CDR3 is TGTGCCAGCAGCGCGAGGACAGGGGCGAACACCGGGGAGCTGTTTTTT. Translating it yields CASSARTGANTGELFF. The chain links TRBV9 to TRBJ2-2, with TRBD1 matching over 9 bases. CDR3 size: 16 residues. The germline V gene has CDR1 SGDLS and CDR2 YYNGEE. Trimming removed 3 bases from V and 0 bases from J; junction bases left unmatched: 3. Complete variable domain (other parts from reference TRBV9 and TRBJ2-2): DSGVTQTPKHLITATGQRVTLRCSPRSGDLSVYWYQQSLDQGLQFLIQYYNGEERAKGNILERFSAQQFPDLHSELNLSSLELGDSALYFCASSARTGANTGELFFGEGSRLTVL.

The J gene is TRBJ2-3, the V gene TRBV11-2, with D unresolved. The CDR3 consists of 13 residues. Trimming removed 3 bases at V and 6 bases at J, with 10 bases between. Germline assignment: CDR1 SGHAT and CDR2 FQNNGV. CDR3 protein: CASSFGSWDTQYF. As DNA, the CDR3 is TGTGCCAGCAGCTTCGGTAGCTGGGATACGCAGTATTTT.

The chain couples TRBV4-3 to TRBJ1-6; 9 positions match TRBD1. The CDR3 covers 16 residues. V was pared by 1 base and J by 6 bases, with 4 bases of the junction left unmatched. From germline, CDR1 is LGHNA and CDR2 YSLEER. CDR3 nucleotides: TGCGCCAGCAGCCAAGGGAGGACAGGGGTTAATTCACCCCTCCACTTT. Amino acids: CASSQGRTGVNSPLHF.

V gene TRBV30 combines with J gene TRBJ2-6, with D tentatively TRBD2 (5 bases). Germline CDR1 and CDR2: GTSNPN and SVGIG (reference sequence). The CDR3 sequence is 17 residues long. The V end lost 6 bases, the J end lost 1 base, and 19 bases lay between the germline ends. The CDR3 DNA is TGTGCCTGCGCGACTGGAGTAGCGCGTTCTGGGGCCAACGTCCTGACTTTC. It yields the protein CACATGVARSGANVLTF.

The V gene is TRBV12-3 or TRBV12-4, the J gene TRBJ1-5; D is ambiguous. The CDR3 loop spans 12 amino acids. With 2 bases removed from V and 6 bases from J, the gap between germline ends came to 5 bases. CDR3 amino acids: CASSLNSQPQHF. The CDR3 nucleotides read TGTGCCAGCAGTTTAAATAGTCAGCCCCAGCATTTT.

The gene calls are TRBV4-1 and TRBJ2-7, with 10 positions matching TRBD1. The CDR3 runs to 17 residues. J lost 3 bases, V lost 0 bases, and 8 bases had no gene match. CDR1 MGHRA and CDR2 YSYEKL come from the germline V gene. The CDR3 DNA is TGCGCCAGCAGCCAAGATAAAGGGACAGGGGCACGCTACGAGCAGTACTTC. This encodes CASSQDKGTGARYEQYF.

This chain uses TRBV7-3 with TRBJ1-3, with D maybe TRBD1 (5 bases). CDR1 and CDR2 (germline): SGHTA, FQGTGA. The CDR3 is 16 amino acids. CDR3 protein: CAGPCDRPSSGNTIYF. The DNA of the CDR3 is TGTGCAGGTCCTTGCGACAGACCCAGCTCTGGAAACACCATATATTTT.

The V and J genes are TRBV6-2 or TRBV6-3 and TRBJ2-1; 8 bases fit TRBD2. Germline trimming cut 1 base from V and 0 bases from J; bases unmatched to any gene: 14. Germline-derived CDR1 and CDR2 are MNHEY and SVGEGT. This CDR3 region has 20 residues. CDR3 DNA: TGTGCCAGCAGTTACTTATTAAAAGCGGGGGCCTATAGCTCCTACAATGAGCAGTTCTTC. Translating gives CASSYLLKAGAYSSYNEQFF.

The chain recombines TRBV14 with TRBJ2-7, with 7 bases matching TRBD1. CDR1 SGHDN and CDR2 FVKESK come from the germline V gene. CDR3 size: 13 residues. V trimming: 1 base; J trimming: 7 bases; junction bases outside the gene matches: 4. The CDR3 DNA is TGTGCCAGCAGCCAAGGACAGGGAAGGGAGCAGTACTTC. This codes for CASSQGQGREQYF.

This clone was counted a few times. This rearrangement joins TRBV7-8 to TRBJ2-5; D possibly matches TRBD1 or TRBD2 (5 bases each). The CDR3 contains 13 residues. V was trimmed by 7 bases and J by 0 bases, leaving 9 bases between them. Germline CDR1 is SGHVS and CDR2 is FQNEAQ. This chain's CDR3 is CASNRGYQETQYF. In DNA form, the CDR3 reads TGTGCCAGCAACCGGGGCTACCAAGAGACCCAGTACTTC.

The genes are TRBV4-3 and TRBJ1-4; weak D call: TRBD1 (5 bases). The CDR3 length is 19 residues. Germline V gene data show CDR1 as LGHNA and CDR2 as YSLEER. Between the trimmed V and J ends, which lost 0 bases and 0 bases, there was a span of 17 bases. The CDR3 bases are TGCGCCAGCAGCCAAGATAGGAATGCGGGGGGGGCAACTAATGAAAAACTGTTTTTT. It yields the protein CASSQDRNAGGATNEKLFF.

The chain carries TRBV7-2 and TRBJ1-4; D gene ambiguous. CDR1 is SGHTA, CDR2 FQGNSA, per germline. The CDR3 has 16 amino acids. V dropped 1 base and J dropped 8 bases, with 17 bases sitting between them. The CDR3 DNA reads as TGTGCCAGCAGCTTAGTTTCCGGTGGGCTGATCGAAAAACTGTTTTTT. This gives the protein CASSLVSGGLIEKLFF.